This T cell receptor (beta chain) comes out of a study of blood T cell repertoires in COVID-19. Looking at the study overall: Samples came from the United States, Italy and Spain, spanning acute and convalescent COVID-19.

Authors' analysis steps: The assay estimated nucleated cells by amplifying reference gene primers. Assay used: immunoSEQ multiplex PCR; TCRdb lists only in-frame clones, some missing. Clone size and the V and J calls come from that table; the DNA yielded D and trimming. Of about 99,000 clones in the sample, approximately 85% were seen once. CDR3 length equals 18 residues. Germline V lookup: CDR1 SQVTM, CDR2 ANQGSEA. Trimming pared 3 bases from V and 0 bases from J, leaving 21 bases between. This TCR derives from a woman older than 75 with active or convalescent COVID-19. Input material: peripheral blood. This rearrangement joins TRBV29-1 to TRBJ2-1, with a possible D match to TRBD2 (6 bases). The CDR3 here is CSVDSWLSGPSSYNEQFF. The DNA of the CDR3 is TGCAGCGTTGATAGTTGGCTTAGCGGACCGAGCTCCTACAATGAGCAGTTCTTC.